The 29 T cell receptor beta chains presented below share a single source sample, sequenced in a study of monozygotic twins with inflammatory bowel disease. TCRdb re-analyzed the 5' RACE reads; it lists each CDR3 protein once, without DNA. Across 140,000 to 150,000 distinct CDR3 sequences, the top ten clones capture about 1.2% of the sample. Sequencing was performed on blood. All receptors come from a human donor with ulcerative colitis or Crohn's disease, or a healthy co-twin of an affected twin (not recorded which).

The V gene is TRBV25-1, the J gene TRBJ2-5. CDR1 is MGHDK and CDR2 is SYGVNS in the germline V gene. This CDR3 is 13 amino acids long. The CDR3 protein is CASSDRSSETQYF.

This chain connects TRBV12-3 or TRBV12-4 to TRBJ1-1. CDR3 length: 12 residues. CDR3 amino acids: CASSSSTLRAFF.

The chain employs TRBV5-1 and TRBJ1-5; TCRdb proposes TRBD1, but this gene call is untestable without DNA. This CDR3 has 15 residues. Germline V gene sequence: CDR1 SGHRS, CDR2 YFSETQ. The CDR3 region is CASSLSGTGYQPQHF.

The rearrangement links TRBV4-2 to TRBJ2-7; the D call from TCRdb, TRBD1, cannot be confirmed without DNA. Germline lookup yields CDR1 LGHNA and CDR2 YNFKEQ. The CDR3 covers 15 residues. The CDR3 spells CASSQFRDPRYEQYF.

The chain combines TRBV30 with TRBJ1-1; TCRdb proposes TRBD1, but this gene call is untestable without DNA. The germline V gene encodes CDR1 GTSNPN and CDR2 SVGIG (reference sequence). The CDR3 covers 11 residues. This chain's CDR3 is CAWGTGPEAFF.

The chain employs TRBV11-2 and TRBJ2-7. The CDR3 has 12 amino acids. From germline, CDR1 is SGHAT and CDR2 FQNNGV. The CDR3 is CASGQGSYEQYF. Supplemented by reference TRBV11-2 and TRBJ2-7, the full variable domain reads EAGVAQSPRYKIIEKRQSVAFWCNPISGHATLYWYQQILGQGPKLLIQFQNNGVVDDSQLPKDRFSAERLKGVDSTLKIQPAKLEDSAVYLCASGQGSYEQYFGPGTRLTVT.

The chain links TRBV5-1 to TRBJ1-2; TCRdb's D call of TRBD1 is untestable without DNA. Germline V gene sequence: CDR1 SGHRS, CDR2 YFSETQ. The CDR3 sequence is 12 residues long. The CDR3 here is CASSLRGRGYTF.

The chain joins TRBV27 to TRBJ2-7; TCRdb outputs TRBD1, but without DNA this stays unchecked. Germline CDR1 MNHEY, CDR2 SMNVEV (reference sequence). This CDR3 region has 13 residues. This CDR3 is CASRQDREYEQYF.

The chain carries TRBV20-1 and TRBJ2-7; TCRdb's assignment of TRBD1 cannot be checked, as there is no DNA. Germline V lookup: CDR1 DFQATT, CDR2 SNEGSKA (reference sequence). This CDR3 has 14 residues. CDR3 in amino acids: CSASSRQVPYEQYF.

The V call is TRBV20-1, the J call TRBJ2-7; absent DNA, TCRdb's TRBD1 call cannot be checked. This CDR3 has 14 amino acids. CDR1 is DFQATT and CDR2 is SNEGSKA in the germline V gene (reference sequence). CDR3 loop: CSARGRGGTFEQYF.

The chain's CDR3 is CASSLGTDLGTQYF. The chain recombines TRBV12-3 or TRBV12-4 with TRBJ2-5. This CDR3 contains 14 residues.

The rearrangement uses TRBV12-3 or TRBV12-4 and TRBJ2-7; the TRBD1 assignment by TCRdb is unverifiable without DNA. The CDR3 covers 15 residues. Here the CDR3 reads CASSPDRGPSHEQYF.

This chain joins TRBV15 and TRBJ2-5; TCRdb reports TRBD2, a call that lacks DNA to check it against. Germline values: CDR1 LNHNV, CDR2 YYDKDF (reference sequence). This CDR3 has 16 residues. The CDR3 here is CATSRDISGSYETQYF.

The V gene is TRBV19, the J gene TRBJ2-1; the D call of TRBD2 rests on TCRdb alone, since no DNA is present to check it. CDR1 LNHDA and CDR2 SQIVND come from the germline V gene (reference sequence). The CDR3 runs 16 residues. The CDR3 reads CASSILAGISYNEQFF.

The chain employs TRBV27 and TRBJ2-2; TCRdb calls TRBD2, which cannot be checked without DNA. This CDR3 region has 14 residues. Germline CDR1 reads MNHEY; CDR2 reads SMNVEV (reference sequence). CDR3 region: CAAGEREKTGELFF.

This chain connects TRBV4-2 to TRBJ2-3; the D call of TRBD1 rests on TCRdb alone, since no DNA is present to check it. The CDR3 has 17 residues. Germline CDR1 reads LGHNA; CDR2 reads YNFKEQ. CDR3 amino acids: CASSQVSGTGKTDTQYF.

The chain recombines TRBV7-6 with TRBJ2-3; checking the TCRdb D call of TRBD1 is not possible without DNA. Germline CDR1 reads SGHVS; CDR2 reads FNYEAQ. This CDR3 region has 15 residues. The CDR3 reads CASSFDSGVTDTQYF.

The CDR3 loop reads CASMGRWDYGYTF. The chain joins TRBV27 to TRBJ1-2. Germline CDR1 and CDR2: MNHEY and SMNVEV (reference sequence). The CDR3 contains 13 residues.

V and J are TRBV20-1 and TRBJ2-3; the D call from TCRdb, TRBD2, cannot be confirmed without DNA. Germline V lookup: CDR1 DFQATT, CDR2 SNEGSKA (reference sequence). The CDR3 spans 17 residues. This CDR3 reads CSPMLELAGGPTDTQYF.

The rearrangement uses TRBV5-1 and TRBJ2-7; TCRdb designates TRBD1, a call that cannot be tested without DNA. This CDR3 region has 12 residues. In germline, CDR1 is SGHRS, CDR2 YFSETQ. The CDR3 sequence is CASGGTAYEQYF.

The chain carries TRBV10-3 and TRBJ2-7; TCRdb's D call of TRBD2 is untestable without DNA. This CDR3 contains 17 residues. Germline V gives CDR1 ENHRY, CDR2 SYGVKD. CDR3 region: CAISPGTSGRISHEQYF.

The rearrangement links TRBV6-2 or TRBV6-3 to TRBJ2-7. The CDR3 spans 13 residues. The germline CDR1 and CDR2 sequences are MNHEY and SVGEGT. CDR3 sequence: CASSYVGEGEQYF.

The gene calls are TRBV12-3 or TRBV12-4 and TRBJ2-2; TCRdb gives TRBD1 as the D gene, but with no DNA this cannot be confirmed. There are 17 residues in the CDR3. Here the CDR3 reads CASSLIIGTGKTGELFF.

V usage is TRBV5-4 and J usage is TRBJ2-1; TCRdb gives TRBD1 as the D gene, but with no DNA this cannot be confirmed. CDR1 and CDR2 (germline): SGHNT, YYREEE (reference sequence). The CDR3 runs to 13 residues. The CDR3 sequence is CASSLTGINEQFF.

The chain combines TRBV29-1 with TRBJ2-5; TCRdb's assignment of TRBD2 cannot be checked, as there is no DNA. Germline-derived CDR1 and CDR2 are SQVTM and ANQGSEA. This CDR3 is 13 amino acids long. CDR3 sequence reads: CSVGLRELATQYF. The full variable domain, with the rest looked up from reference TRBV29-1 and TRBJ2-5, is SAVISQKPSRDICQRGTSLTIQCQVDSQVTMMFWYRQQPGQSLTLIATANQGSEATYESGFVIDKFPISRPNLTFSTLTVSNMSPEDSSIYLCSVGLRELATQYFGPGTRLLVL.

This chain joins TRBV10-3 and TRBJ2-2; checking the TCRdb D call of TRBD2 is not possible without DNA. This CDR3 contains 14 residues. The germline V gene encodes CDR1 ENHRY and CDR2 SYGVKD. The CDR3 loop reads CAINPSGSTGELFF.

The CDR3: CASSQDTSRNIQYF. J is TRBJ2-4 and V is TRBV4-3. Germline CDR1 LGHNA, CDR2 YSLEER. The CDR3 extends over 14 amino acids.

The chain is built from TRBV20-1 and TRBJ2-1; TCRdb outputs TRBD2, but without DNA this stays unchecked. Germline lookup yields CDR1 DFQATT and CDR2 SNEGSKA (reference sequence). The CDR3 contains 16 residues. The CDR3 loop is CRKAGTSGNSYNEQFF.

This chain connects TRBV5-1 to TRBJ1-1. This CDR3 has 16 amino acids. CDR1 and CDR2 (germline): SGHRS, YFSETQ. Here the CDR3 reads CASSLSKSSSYTEAFF.